The 20 T cell receptor beta chains reported below all come from one sample, sequenced in a study of blood T cell repertoires in COVID-19. Data came from immunoSEQ multiplex PCR; TCRdb stores just in-frame clones and leaves some out. The repertoire holds 150,000 to 200,000 clones, around 80% seen once, with around 16% in the top ten. Material: PBMCs or T cells enriched from blood (not recorded which). The receptor source for this set is a woman in her fifties or sixties with acute COVID-19.

The chain recombines TRBV28 with TRBJ1-2; 7 nucleotides align to TRBD1. This CDR3 region has 17 residues. CDR1 and CDR2 from the germline V gene are MDHEN and SYDVKM. The V gene end was trimmed by 6 bases and the J gene end by 4 bases; junction bases not matched to a gene: 17. CDR3 amino acids: CASSSSPTGLMGYGYTF. CDR3 nucleotide sequence: TGTGCCAGCAGCTCCTCCCCGACAGGGCTCATGGGCTATGGCTACACCTTC.

The chain employs TRBV28 and TRBJ1-4, with TRBD1 matching 7 bases. The CDR3 totals 15 residues. The V segment lost 6 bases and the J segment 3 bases; nucleotides outside the gene matches: 7. Germline CDR1 is MDHEN and CDR2 is SYDVKM. CDR3 region: CASSLGGSANEKLFF. DNA for the CDR3: TGTGCCAGCAGCCTAGGGGGCTCGGCTAATGAAAAACTGTTTTTT.

The V gene is TRBV19, the J gene TRBJ2-6, with D tentatively TRBD1 (6 bases). This CDR3 is 16 amino acids long. Germline loops: CDR1 LNHDA, CDR2 SQIVND (reference sequence). V was shortened by 4 bases and J by 4 bases, with 14 bases between the two germline ends. CDR3 in DNA: TGTGCCAGTAGTACGATTACAGGGACGGGGGCCAACGTCCTGACTTTC. Residues: CASSTITGTGANVLTF.

The genes are TRBV7-3 and TRBJ2-1; D is undetermined. The germline V gene encodes CDR1 SGHTA and CDR2 FQGTGA. Trimming cost V 4 bases and J 2 bases, with 12 bases left between them. CDR3 length: 15 amino acids. CDR3 residues: CASSSSTATYNEQFF. For the CDR3, the DNA is TGTGCCAGCAGCTCCTCTACCGCCACCTACAATGAGCAGTTCTTC.

The V gene is TRBV7-2, the J gene TRBJ1-1, with 9 positions matching TRBD1. Germline V gene lookup returns CDR1 SGHTA and CDR2 FQGNSA. This CDR3 is 14 amino acids long. The V segment lost 7 bases and the J segment 3 bases; nucleotides outside the gene matches: 6. CDR3 in amino acids: CASTQGQGYTEAFF. The DNA of the CDR3 is TGTGCCAGCACCCAGGGACAGGGATACACTGAAGCTTTCTTT.

The gene calls are TRBV5-6 and TRBJ1-4; D possibly corresponds to TRBD1 (6 bases). The CDR3 runs 14 residues. Germline V gene lookup returns CDR1 SGHDT and CDR2 YYEEEE. Deletions cut 0 bases from V and 4 bases from J, with 7 bases between. CDR3 region: CASSLVGGNEKLFF. The CDR3 DNA sequence: TGTGCCAGCAGCTTGGTAGGGGGTAATGAAAAACTGTTTTTT.

J is TRBJ1-4 and V is TRBV7-2; a weak D match, TRBD1 (6 bases). CDR1 and CDR2 from the germline V gene are SGHTA and FQGNSA. This CDR3 is built from 17 residues. The V end lost 4 bases, the J end lost 4 bases, and 19 bases lay between the germline ends. CDR3 loop: CASSSRAQTGNNEKLFF. In nucleotides, the CDR3 is TGTGCCAGCAGCTCGAGGGCCCAAACAGGGAATAATGAAAAACTGTTTTTT.

There are a few counts of this clone. This chain connects TRBV7-2 to TRBJ2-2; TRBD2 agrees at 10 bases. V gave up 6 bases and J gave up 7 bases; unmatched junction bases: 14. The CDR3 is 17 amino acids. CDR1 and CDR2 from the germline V gene are SGHTA and FQGNSA. In DNA form, the CDR3 reads TGTGCCAGCAGTTCGCCGGCTAGCGGGGGTCGGAACGGGGAGCTGTTTTTT. This sequence encodes CASSSPASGGRNGELFF.

This clone was observed at least ten times. The rearrangement uses TRBV4-3 and TRBJ2-6; maybe TRBD2 (6 bases). The ends were cut back, 0 bases at V and 1 base at J, with 7 bases in the middle. The CDR3 length is 16 residues. CDR1 and CDR2 (germline): LGHNA, YSLEER. In DNA form, the CDR3 reads TGCGCCAGCAGCCAAGATGCGGGATCTGGGGCCAACGTCCTGACTTTC. It specifies CASSQDAGSGANVLTF.

V usage is TRBV11-2 and J usage is TRBJ1-5; a possible D gene is TRBD1 (5 bases). The length of the CDR3 is 15 residues. V was clipped by 5 bases and J by 2 bases, with 13 bases between them. Germline assignment: CDR1 SGHAT and CDR2 FQNNGV. The CDR3 reads CASSLGGVGNQPQHF. The CDR3, as DNA: TGTGCCAGCAGCCTGGGGGGGGTGGGCAATCAGCCCCAGCATTTT.

This clone was picked up many times. The chain couples TRBV5-5 to TRBJ2-3, with a weak D call TRBD2 (5 bases). V lost 3 bases, J lost 0 bases, and 14 bases lay in between. This CDR3 comprises 16 residues. Germline loops: CDR1 SGHKS, CDR2 YYEKEE (reference sequence). The CDR3 sequence: CASSSLGRGSTDTQYF. The CDR3 bases are TGTGCCAGCAGCTCCCTAGGTCGCGGGAGCACAGATACGCAGTATTTT.

The rearrangement joins TRBV18 to TRBJ2-3; D not certain. Germline V gives CDR1 KGHSH, CDR2 LQKENI. There are 11 residues in the CDR3. V lost 8 bases to trimming and J lost 2 bases, with 5 bases between them. The CDR3 loop is CASAFTDTQYF. In DNA, the CDR3 is TGTGCCAGCGCGTTCACAGATACGCAGTATTTT.

This chain connects TRBV6-5 to TRBJ1-2, with 7 bases that match TRBD1. This CDR3 is built from 13 residues. V lost 6 bases to trimming and J lost 6 bases; unmatched junction nucleotides: 7. The germline CDR1 and CDR2 sequences are MNHEY and SVGAGI. The CDR3 here is CASSQTGIDGYTF. The CDR3 nucleotides are TGTGCCAGCAGCCAGACAGGGATTGATGGCTACACCTTC.

The table lists this clone with a count of one. The chain joins TRBV19 to TRBJ1-1; the D gene is possibly TRBD1 (5 bases). The V end lost 7 bases, the J end lost 7 bases, and 13 bases lay between the germline ends. This CDR3 is 12 amino acids long. Germline lookup yields CDR1 LNHDA and CDR2 SQIVND (reference sequence). The CDR3 sequence is CASNRGTFEAFF. CDR3 bases: TGTGCCAGTAATCGCGGGACGTTTGAAGCTTTCTTT.

In this sample, this clone turned up a few times. This chain links TRBV2 with TRBJ2-3, with no clear D. CDR3 length equals 16 residues. The V end was cut by 2 bases, the J end by 0 bases, with 12 bases between. Per germline, CDR1 SNHLY and CDR2 FYNNEI. CDR3 loop: CASSELVGPSTDTQYF. For the CDR3, the DNA is TGTGCCAGCAGTGAATTGGTGGGCCCTAGCACAGATACGCAGTATTTT.

This chain connects TRBV27 to TRBJ2-3, with TRBD2 matching over 7 bases. The CDR3 spans 13 residues. With V trimmed by 9 bases and J by 2 bases, 5 bases remained unmatched. Germline V lookup: CDR1 MNHEY, CDR2 SMNVEV (reference sequence). CDR3 nucleotide sequence: TGTGCCAGTGGACGGGGGGACACAGATACGCAGTATTTT. Its protein product is CASGRGDTDTQYF.

The chain combines TRBV19 with TRBJ1-3, with D perhaps TRBD1 (5 bases). Germline CDR1 and CDR2: LNHDA and SQIVND (reference sequence). The CDR3 contains 11 residues. Trimming pared 7 bases from V and 8 bases from J, leaving 9 bases between. CDR3 in amino acids: CASTTGDTIYF. CDR3 bases: TGTGCCAGTACCACGGGGGACACCATATATTTT.

This clone appeared a few times. V and J are TRBV7-2 and TRBJ2-5; TRBD2 is a possible D gene (7 bases). This CDR3 comprises 13 residues. Per germline, CDR1 SGHTA and CDR2 FQGNSA. V was shortened by 5 bases and J by 7 bases, with 14 bases between the two germline ends. The CDR3 region is CASSARGAGTQYF. CDR3 sequence (DNA): TGTGCCAGCAGCGCTCGGGGGGCGGGGACCCAGTACTTC.

This chain uses TRBV28 with TRBJ2-3, with 10 bases lining up with TRBD2. CDR1 MDHEN and CDR2 SYDVKM come from the germline V gene. CDR3 size: 18 residues. With 5 bases clipped from V and 0 bases from J, the junction kept 11 bases outside the gene matches. The CDR3, as DNA: TGTGCCAGCAGTCGCCAGGCAGCGGGGGGGTATAGCACAGATACGCAGTATTTT. Translating gives CASSRQAAGGYSTDTQYF.

The chain employs TRBV5-6 and TRBJ1-5, with a tentative D call TRBD1 (6 bases). Trimming left V 2 bases short and J 4 bases short, with 10 bases between. The V gene's germline CDR1 is SGHDT and CDR2 YYEEEE. CDR3 length equals 14 residues. CDR3 region: CASSFLQGNQPQHF. The CDR3 DNA sequence: TGTGCCAGCAGCTTTTTACAGGGAAATCAGCCCCAGCATTTT.